These 26 T cell receptor beta chains were sequenced from one sample in a study of response to subunit inactivated influenza vaccine. Via MiXCR, TCRdb re-called the RT-PCR reads, giving one row per CDR3 protein. The sample has 500,000 to 650,000 distinct CDR3 sequences; less than 10% are singletons. Sequenced material: PBMCs from blood, taken around 25 months after vaccination. The receptors were gathered from a man between 50 and 75 years old who received an inactivated influenza vaccine.

This clonotype was observed a handful of times. The CDR3 coding sequence is TGTGCCATTACTCGGACAGGGGAAAATCAGCCCCAGCATTTT. It translates to CAITRTGENQPQHF. The rearrangement joins TRBV12-3 or TRBV12-4 to TRBJ1-5; TRBD1 matches at 9 bases. V gave up 10 bases and J gave up 4 bases; unmatched junction bases: 8. This CDR3 spans 14 amino acids.

The J gene is TRBJ2-3, the V gene TRBV12-3 or TRBV12-4; 7 positions match TRBD1. This CDR3 is built from 18 residues. V gave up 1 base and J gave up 2 bases; unmatched junction bases: 12. The CDR3 nucleotides are TGTGCCAGCAGTTTAGGGAGAGGGGGCAATAGAAACACAGATACGCAGTATTTT. Translating gives CASSLGRGGNRNTDTQYF.

This clonotype was found many times. V is TRBV4-1 and J is TRBJ2-1; D possibly uses TRBD1 or TRBD2 (6 bases each). This CDR3 has 13 amino acids. Per germline, CDR1 MGHRA and CDR2 YSYEKL. V was shortened by 0 bases and J by 7 bases, with 7 bases between the two germline ends. The DNA of the CDR3 is TGCGCCAGCAGCCAAGAAGGGGGGAATGAGCAGTTCTTC. Protein product: CASSQEGGNEQFF.

This clonotype was seen a handful of times. The chain is built from TRBV6-6 and TRBJ2-5, with 7 bases that match TRBD1. The V gene's germline CDR1 is MNHNY and CDR2 SVGAGI (reference sequence). This CDR3 spans 13 amino acids. The V gene end was trimmed by 2 bases and the J gene end by 5 bases; junction bases not matched to a gene: 2. Here the CDR3 reads CASSYVRGETQYF. The CDR3 bases are TGTGCCAGCAGTTACGTCAGGGGGGAGACCCAGTACTTC.

J is TRBJ2-3 and V is TRBV5-1; 8 bases agree with TRBD1. CDR1 and CDR2 from the germline V gene are SGHRS and YFSETQ. The CDR3 has 14 residues. Unmatched junction bases numbered 7, after V lost 4 bases and J lost 6 bases. The CDR3 DNA follows: TGCGCCAGCAGCAGGGACAGGTCGTCCGATACGCAGTATTTT. Amino acids: CASSRDRSSDTQYF.

The chain combines TRBV3-1 with TRBJ2-3, with a weak D call TRBD1 (5 bases). Germline V gives CDR1 LGHDT, CDR2 YNNKEL (reference sequence). V was cut by 4 bases and J by 6 bases, with 17 bases left in between. The CDR3 loop spans 15 amino acids. The CDR3 protein is CASSRQPGLGDTQYF. CDR3 nucleotide sequence: TGTGCCAGCAGCCGACAGCCGGGCCTGGGGGATACGCAGTATTTT.

In this sample, this clonotype is medium-sized. The chain joins TRBV12-3 or TRBV12-4 to TRBJ1-2; 8 bases agree with TRBD1. After removal of 4 bases from V and 0 bases from J, the junction contained 4 bases not matched to a gene. CDR3 size: 15 residues. CDR3 protein: CASSSRGQANYGYTF. The CDR3 DNA reads as TGTGCCAGCAGTTCCCGGGGACAGGCTAACTATGGCTACACCTTC.

The chain couples TRBV18 to TRBJ1-5, with D possibly matching TRBD1 (5 bases). V shed 3 bases and J shed 1 base, with 13 bases lying between them. Germline V gives CDR1 KGHSH, CDR2 LQKENI. The CDR3 sequence is 16 residues long. In DNA, the CDR3 is TGTGCCAGCTCACCTAGTCGACAGATGAGCAATCAGCCCCAGCATTTT. As protein: CASSPSRQMSNQPQHF.

This clonotype was counted a few times. This chain uses TRBV4-3 with TRBJ1-3; D is uncertain. The CDR3 spans 15 residues. Per the germline V gene, CDR1 is LGHNA and CDR2 is YSLEER. Trimming took off 3 bases at V and 0 bases at J, with 9 bases between the two ends. The CDR3 sequence: CASSQMDRSGNTIYF. The CDR3 DNA reads TGCGCCAGCAGCCAGATGGACCGCTCTGGAAACACCATATATTTT.

This clonotype was seen many times. The V call is TRBV6-5, the J call TRBJ2-1, with 7 bases lining up with TRBD1. This CDR3 comprises 17 residues. Trimming removed 2 bases from V and 0 bases from J; junction bases left unmatched: 7. Germline V gives CDR1 MNHEY, CDR2 SVGAGI. CDR3 DNA: TGTGCCAGCAGTTACGGTACACAGGGGTACTCCTACAATGAGCAGTTCTTC. Translating gives CASSYGTQGYSYNEQFF.

Comments on this clonotype: Its ends do not fully match the called genes, so a read error is possible. The chain links TRBV9 to TRBJ2-5; 12 bases match TRBD1. This CDR3 is 17 amino acids long. Germline CDR1 reads SGDLS; CDR2 reads YYNGEE. As DNA, the CDR3 is TGTGCCAGCAGCGAGACCGGGACAGGGGGCATTACCGGCCACTCTTCATTC. Protein product: CASSETGTGGITGHSSF.

This clonotype has only a few counts. The chain has TRBV5-1 and TRBJ2-7; no reliable D call. The CDR3 is 14 residues long. Trimming shortened V by 5 bases and J by 0 bases, and 12 bases separated the two germline ends. Germline values: CDR1 SGHRS, CDR2 YFSETQ. CDR3 amino acids: CASSLMGSSYEQYF. Written as DNA, the CDR3 is TGCGCCAGCAGTTTAATGGGATCCTCCTACGAGCAGTACTTC. Together with reference TRBV5-1 and TRBJ2-7, the CDR3 gives the full variable domain: KAGVTQTPRYLIKTRGQQVTLSCSPISGHRSVSWYQQTPGQGLQFLFEYFSETQRNKGNFPGRFSGRQFSNSRSEMNVSTLELGDSALYLCASSLMGSSYEQYFGPGTRLTVT.

This clonotype occurred a few times. The gene calls are TRBV18 and TRBJ1-1; the D gene is possibly TRBD1 (6 bases). The germline V gene encodes CDR1 KGHSH and CDR2 LQKENI. V was trimmed by 2 bases and J by 2 bases, leaving 12 bases between them. The CDR3 length is 15 residues. The CDR3 DNA is TGTGCCAGCTCACCAGGCAGGGGCGAAAACACTGAAGCTTTCTTT. It translates to CASSPGRGENTEAFF.

This clonotype was seen a handful of times. The CDR3 bases are TGCAGTGCTAGCGGCAACCGCTATGGCTACACCTTC. It translates to CSASGNRYGYTF. The gene calls are TRBV20-1 and TRBJ1-2; D is unresolved. The germline gives CDR1 DFQATT, CDR2 SNEGSKA (reference sequence). The CDR3 runs 12 residues. Trimming left V 3 bases short and J 4 bases short, with 9 bases between.

In its sample, this clonotype was seen many times. The rearrangement links TRBV6-1 to TRBJ1-1, with 9 bases matching TRBD1. The CDR3 has 14 amino acids. V lost 5 bases to trimming and J lost 0 bases; unmatched junction nucleotides: 1. Germline V CDR1 and CDR2: MNHNS, SASEGT. CDR3 bases: TGTGCCAGCAGTACAGGGGGCCTGAACACTGAAGCTTTCTTT. Translating it yields CASSTGGLNTEAFF.

This clonotype was seen a handful of times. This chain links TRBV7-2 with TRBJ1-1; weak D call: TRBD1 (6 bases). CDR3 length: 15 amino acids. In germline, CDR1 is SGHTA, CDR2 FQGNSA. Trimming took 1 base from V and 4 from J, leaving 13 bases between them. The CDR3: CASSLVQGMGTEAFF. Written as DNA, the CDR3 is TGTGCCAGCAGCTTAGTACAGGGAATGGGCACTGAAGCTTTCTTT.

This clonotype turned up a few times. This rearrangement joins TRBV15 to TRBJ2-7, with unresolved D. Germline V lookup: CDR1 LNHNV, CDR2 YYDKDF (reference sequence). The CDR3 is 16 amino acids. The V gene lost 6 bases and the J gene lost 2 bases, with 20 bases spanning the gap. The CDR3 coding sequence is TGTGCCACCAGTCACTCGAGGCAGCCAGTAACCTACGAGCAGTACTTC. Protein product: CATSHSRQPVTYEQYF. The variable domain in full, completed from reference TRBV15 and TRBJ2-7, reads DAMVIQNPRYQVTQFGKPVTLSCSQTLNHNVMYWYQQKSSQAPKLLFHYYDKDFNNEADTPDNFQSRRPNTSFCFLDIRSPGLGDTAMYLCATSHSRQPVTYEQYFGPGTRLTVT.

There are many counts of this clonotype. CDR3 sequence (DNA): TGTGCCAGCAGTAGTAGGGTATTGAACACTGAAGCTTTCTTT. Its translation is CASSSRVLNTEAFF. The chain links TRBV25-1 to TRBJ1-1; D not certain. Between the trimmed V and J ends, which lost 5 bases and 0 bases, there was a span of 10 bases. CDR1 is MGHDK, CDR2 SYGVNS, per germline. The CDR3 spans 14 residues. Full variable domain (outside the CDR3, taken from reference TRBV25-1 and TRBJ1-1): EADIYQTPRYLVIGTGKKITLECSQTMGHDKMYWYQQDPGMELHLIHYSYGVNSTEKGDLSSESTVSRIRTEHFPLTLESARPSHTSQYLCASSSRVLNTEAFFGQGTRLTVV.

This clonotype was recorded many times. V usage is TRBV5-1 and J usage is TRBJ2-7; D is possibly TRBD1 (5 bases). V dropped 0 bases and J dropped 2 bases, with 15 bases sitting between them. The CDR3 spans 16 residues. Per the germline V gene, CDR1 is SGHRS and CDR2 is YFSETQ. The CDR3 DNA follows: TGCGCCAGCAGCTTGGGGTCCAGGGAAATTCCCTACGAGCAGTACTTC. Protein sequence: CASSLGSREIPYEQYF. The whole variable domain, remainder taken from reference TRBV5-1 and TRBJ2-7, is KAGVTQTPRYLIKTRGQQVTLSCSPISGHRSVSWYQQTPGQGLQFLFEYFSETQRNKGNFPGRFSGRQFSNSRSEMNVSTLELGDSALYLCASSLGSREIPYEQYFGPGTRLTVT.

This clonotype was detected many times. The V gene is TRBV5-1, the J gene TRBJ2-7, with TRBD1 as a possible D gene (5 bases). Per the germline V gene, CDR1 is SGHRS and CDR2 is YFSETQ. The CDR3 is 14 amino acids. Trimming took off 1 base at V and 5 bases at J, with 13 bases between the two ends. CDR3 protein: CASSLFQNRHEQYF. Written as DNA, the CDR3 is TGCGCCAGCAGCTTGTTCCAGAACAGGCACGAGCAGTACTTC.

This clonotype has at least ten counts. The gene calls are TRBV5-5 and TRBJ2-7; 7 bases are shared with TRBD2. The J segment lost 5 bases and the V segment lost 0 bases, leaving 8 bases of the junction unmatched. Germline V gene data show CDR1 as SGHKS and CDR2 as YYEKEE (reference sequence). The CDR3 is 15 residues long. CDR3 protein: CASSLELAVSHEQYF. The CDR3 region has the DNA TGTGCCAGCAGCTTGGAGCTAGCGGTATCCCACGAGCAGTACTTC.

This clonotype has a count of ten or more. The chain employs TRBV7-2 and TRBJ2-5, with D possibly being TRBD2 (5 bases). With 1 base removed from V and 6 bases from J, the gap between germline ends came to 6 bases. In germline, CDR1 is SGHTA, CDR2 FQGNSA. CDR3 length: 12 residues. CDR3 sequence reads: CASSLERQTQYF. In nucleotides, the CDR3 is TGTGCCAGCAGCTTAGAGCGGCAGACCCAGTACTTC. Drawing the rest from reference TRBV7-2 and TRBJ2-5, the complete variable domain is GAGVSQSPSNKVTEKGKDVELRCDPISGHTALYWYRQSLGQGLEFLIYFQGNSAPDKSGLPSDRFSAERTGGSVSTLTIQRTQQEDSAVYLCASSLERQTQYFGPGTRLLVL.

The sample holds many counts of this clonotype. This sequence joins TRBV10-3 and TRBJ2-5; D unresolved. V was trimmed by 6 bases and J by 5 bases, leaving 10 bases between them. CDR3 length: 12 amino acids. CDR1 is ENHRY and CDR2 is SYGVKD in the germline V gene. DNA of the CDR3: TGTGCCATCAGAAACATCGGGGAGACCCAGTACTTC. Translating gives CAIRNIGETQYF.

The rearrangement joins TRBV5-1 to TRBJ2-3, with D perhaps matching TRBD1 (5 bases). Looked up from germline, CDR1 is SGHRS and CDR2 is YFSETQ. The V end was cut by 0 bases, the J end by 2 bases, with 13 bases between. The CDR3 totals 16 residues. CDR3 residues: CASSLAPAGNTDTQYF. CDR3 DNA sequence: TGCGCCAGCAGCTTGGCCCCCGCAGGGAACACAGATACGCAGTATTTT.

This chain links TRBV3-1 with TRBJ1-1; D not certain. V was trimmed by 1 base and J by 7 bases, leaving 19 bases between them. This CDR3 is built from 16 residues. Germline V CDR1 and CDR2: LGHDT, YNNKEL (reference sequence). CDR3 in amino acids: CASSQVGVRREVEAFF. As DNA, the CDR3 is TGTGCCAGCAGCCAAGTCGGGGTTCGCAGAGAAGTTGAAGCTTTCTTT.

This clonotype was recorded a few times. The gene calls are TRBV6-1 and TRBJ2-5; 7 bases align to TRBD1. The V gene's germline CDR1 is MNHNS and CDR2 SASEGT. V gave up 4 bases and J gave up 2 bases; unmatched junction bases: 4. The CDR3 extends over 14 amino acids. The CDR3 loop is CASSAGQAQETQYF. CDR3 coding DNA: TGTGCCAGCAGTGCCGGACAGGCTCAAGAGACCCAGTACTTC.